Listed below are T cell receptor beta chains from one sample, sequenced in a study of blood T cell repertoires in COVID-19. Profiled with immunoSEQ multiplex PCR; TCRdb holds only in-frame clones, not every one. The data show over 150,000 clones, roughly 81% seen once. The sequenced material came from peripheral blood. All receptors derive from an elderly woman with COVID-19, enrolled during active disease. CDR3s include the opening cysteine and the closing phenylalanine or tryptophan. D genes are given only for firm matches. Size is omitted from some rows. Given values are once, few, many or a class for expanded clones.

size	J	V	D	DNA	CDR3
-	TRBJ1-5	TRBV5-1	-	TGCGCCAGCAGCTTGGGAGAACGGACTAGAGCCCAGCATTTT	CASSLGERTRAQHF
-	TRBJ1-4	TRBV18	TRBD1	TGTGCCAGCTCACCACAACACCCCGGGACAGGGAATAATGAAAAACTGTTTTTT	CASSPQHPGTGNNEKLFF
-	TRBJ2-5	TRBV7-2	TRBD2	TGTGCCAGCAGCAGAGCGGGGGGCCTCGAGACCCAGTACTTC	CASSRAGGLETQYF
-	TRBJ1-1	TRBV2	-	TGTGCCAGCAGTGTCTTGCACCAGGGCACTGAAGCTTTCTTT	CASSVLHQGTEAFF
few	TRBJ2-1	TRBV4-2	TRBD2	TGTGCCAGCAGCCAAGATATAGCGGGGGCCGACAATGAGCAGTTCTTC	CASSQDIAGADNEQFF
-	TRBJ1-1	TRBV18	-	TGTGCCAGCTCACCACCACTAAGACAGATAATGAACACTGAAGCTTTCTTT	CASSPPLRQIMNTEAFF
-	TRBJ2-3	TRBV9	-	TGTGCCAGCAGCGCAGGAGGATTGCAGGATACGCAGTATTTT	CASSAGGLQDTQYF
-	TRBJ2-7	TRBV28	-	TGTGCCAGCAGTATCGCGCGCGAGCAGTACTTC	CASSIAREQYF
-	TRBJ1-5	TRBV24-1	-	TGTGCCACCAGTAGGGGGTTCAGCAATCAGCCCCAGCATTTT	CATSRGFSNQPQHF
-	TRBJ2-3	TRBV29-1	TRBD1	TGCAGCGTACGGGACAGGGCGAGCACAGATACGCAGTATTTT	CSVRDRASTDTQYF
-	TRBJ1-2	TRBV6-6	-	TGTGCCAGCAGTTCCAGCAGCGGGGGAGCGTATGGCTACACCTTC	CASSSSSGGAYGYTF
few	TRBJ2-7	TRBV7-2	TRBD1	TGTGCCAGCAGCCCGCGGACAGGACTGTACGAGCAGTACTTC	CASSPRTGLYEQYF
-	TRBJ2-7	TRBV11-1	-	TGTGCCAGCAGCTTAGGGGGGAGGACACCAAGGCGCGAGCAGTACTTC	CASSLGGRTPRREQYF
-	TRBJ2-1	TRBV5-6	TRBD2	TGTGCCAGCAGCTTGGGGCTAGCGGGAGCGGCTGAGCAGTTCTTC	CASSLGLAGAAEQFF
-	TRBJ2-1	TRBV3-1/TRBV3-2	TRBD2	TGTGCCAGCAGCCAAGATTCGACTAGCGGGGGTAATGAGCAGTTCTTC	CASSQDSTSGGNEQFF
-	TRBJ2-7	TRBV2	-	TGTGCCAGCAGGGATGTGGGGCTTGAGCAGTACTTC	CASRDVGLEQYF
few	TRBJ1-1	TRBV11-2	-	TGTGCCAGCAGCTTTGTCTCAGACACTGAAGCTTTCTTT	CASSFVSDTEAFF
-	TRBJ2-2	TRBV4-1	-	TGCGCCAGCAGCCAAGATGAGGAGAGAACCGGGGAGCTGTTTTTT	CASSQDEERTGELFF
few	TRBJ2-3	TRBV5-4	TRBD2	TGTGCCAGCAGCTACGGCTCTCTAGCGGGAGGAGGAGCAGATACGCAGTATTTT	CASSYGSLAGGGADTQYF
-	TRBJ1-1	TRBV6-2/TRBV6-3	-	TGTGCCAGCAGTCGGACAGTTGCTGAAGCTTTCTTT	CASSRTVAEAFF
-	TRBJ1-5	TRBV28	TRBD1	TGTGCCAGCCTCTACGGGGACAGGCGAGCCCAGCCCCAGCATTTT	CASLYGDRRAQPQHF
-	TRBJ2-7	TRBV2	-	TGTGCCAGCAGTGGGGGGCTCGGCTACGAGCAGTACTTC	CASSGGLGYEQYF
once	TRBJ1-4	TRBV5-1	-	TGCGCCAGCAGCTTCGCAGGGTCACACGAAAAACTGTTTTTT	CASSFAGSHEKLFF
once	TRBJ1-6	TRBV9	TRBD1	TGTGCCAGCAGCGCTACAGGGGTAGGATCACCCCTCCACTTT	CASSATGVGSPLHF
-	TRBJ2-7	TRBV3-1/TRBV3-2	-	TGTGCCAGCAGCCGCTTATCCGGGACTGGCTCCTACGAGCAGTACTTC	CASSRLSGTGSYEQYF
-	TRBJ2-2	TRBV10-1	-	TGCGCCAGCAGTGTGCTCACGGGCACCGGGGAGCTGTTTTTT	CASSVLTGTGELFF
-	TRBJ2-1	TRBV7-3	TRBD2	TGTGCCAGCAGCCCCTCTCTAGCGGGAGGGTACAATGAGCAGTTCTTC	CASSPSLAGGYNEQFF
-	TRBJ2-5	TRBV28	TRBD2	TGTGCCAGCAGTTTATTATCCGGGAGGGCCTTTGAGACCCAGTACTTC	CASSLLSGRAFETQYF
-	TRBJ1-2	TRBV6-5	-	TGTGCCAGCAGTTTACGGGACACAAGTGGCTACACCTTC	CASSLRDTSGYTF
-	TRBJ2-5	TRBV3-1/TRBV3-2	TRBD2	TGTGCCAGCAGCTCTAGCGGGGGGGCCGAGACCCAGTACTTC	CASSSSGGAETQYF
-	TRBJ2-2	TRBV2	TRBD2	TGTGCCAGCAGTGGGACTAGCGGGATGGCCGGGGAGCTGTTTTTT	CASSGTSGMAGELFF
-	TRBJ2-7	TRBV5-1	TRBD2	TGCGCCAGCAGCTTAGGGACTAGAACCTACGAGCAGTACTTC	CASSLGTRTYEQYF
-	TRBJ2-7	TRBV6-2/TRBV6-3	TRBD1	TGTGCCAGCAGCTTTCGCCGGGACAGGTACTCCTACGAGCAGTACTTC	CASSFRRDRYSYEQYF
-	TRBJ2-6	TRBV15	-	TGTGCCACCAGCCTCATAGCTCCAGGGCCTGGGGCCAACGTCCTGACTTTC	CATSLIAPGPGANVLTF
-	TRBJ2-6	TRBV2	-	TGTGCCAGCAGGACAGGTACCGGGGCCAACGTCCTGACTTTC	CASRTGTGANVLTF
-	TRBJ2-3	TRBV5-6	TRBD1	TGTGCCAGCAGCTTGAACAGGGGGCTTGAAGATACGCAGTATTTT	CASSLNRGLEDTQYF
-	TRBJ2-1	TRBV3-1/TRBV3-2	TRBD1	TGTGCCAGCAGCCGGGTACCGGTTCCGGACAGGATTTACAATGAGCAGTTCTTC	CASSRVPVPDRIYNEQFF
-	TRBJ2-5	TRBV29-1	TRBD2	TGCAGCGCGAGGACTAGCGGGGGCGAGACCCAGTACTTC	CSARTSGGETQYF
once	TRBJ2-1	TRBV5-1	TRBD2	TGCGCCAGCAGCTTTAGCGGGGCCTACAATGAGCAGTTCTTC	CASSFSGAYNEQFF
-	TRBJ1-5	TRBV10-3	TRBD1	TGTGCCATCAGTGGGACAGGGAATCAGCCCCAGCATTTT	CAISGTGNQPQHF
-	TRBJ1-2	TRBV13	TRBD1	TGTGCCAGCAGCCCCAGTCCCGGGACAGGGAACTATGGCTACACCTTC	CASSPSPGTGNYGYTF
-	TRBJ1-1	TRBV3-1/TRBV3-2	TRBD1	TGTGCCAGCAGCCCCAGGGGGACAGGCACTGAAGCTTTCTTT	CASSPRGTGTEAFF
many	TRBJ2-7	TRBV2	TRBD2	TGTGCCAGCAGGCGGGGGGGCTCCTACGAGCAGTACTTC	CASRRGGSYEQYF
-	TRBJ2-2	TRBV6-2/TRBV6-3	TRBD2	TGTGCCAGCAGTTACACCGCGGGACTAGCGGGAGCATACACCGGGGAGCTGTTTTTT	CASSYTAGLAGAYTGELFF
-	TRBJ2-7	TRBV4-2	-	TGTGCCAGCAGCGAACCGGGAATACATTCCTACGAGCAGTACTTC	CASSEPGIHSYEQYF
-	TRBJ1-5	TRBV7-2	TRBD1	TGTGCCAGCAGCTCGGGACAGGGCCATCAGCCCCAGCATTTT	CASSSGQGHQPQHF
-	TRBJ2-3	TRBV6-2/TRBV6-3	TRBD2	TGTGCCAGCAGTACGACTAGCGGGGGGCTAAGTACGCAGTATTTT	CASSTTSGGLSTQYF
few	TRBJ2-7	TRBV6-2/TRBV6-3	-	TGTGCCAGCAGCTCCTCCGGGACTGTGGCCTACGAGCAGTACTTC	CASSSSGTVAYEQYF
-	TRBJ1-1	TRBV19	TRBD1	TGTGCCAGTAGTGTACTACAGGGGGAGGCTTTCTTT	CASSVLQGEAFF
once	TRBJ1-5	TRBV27	TRBD1	TGTGCCAGCAGCCGGACAGGGGGCTTTCAGCCCCAGCATTTT	CASSRTGGFQPQHF
-	TRBJ2-1	TRBV29-1	-	TGCAGCGTGGGAGAGCGAGCAGCCTACAATGAGCAGTTCTTC	CSVGERAAYNEQFF
-	TRBJ2-1	TRBV7-2	-	TGTGCCAGCAGCCTACGTGGTGGCAATGAGCAGTTCTTC	CASSLRGGNEQFF
-	TRBJ2-3	TRBV18	-	TGTGCCAGCTCACCTCAGTCAGATACGCAGTATTTT	CASSPQSDTQYF
few	TRBJ2-1	TRBV11-3	-	TGTGCCAGCAGCTTAATAAGGGCGGGGCAGCAGTTCTTC	CASSLIRAGQQFF
once	TRBJ2-3	TRBV9	TRBD1	TGTGCCAGCAGCGTAGGGGTCGGACAGGGGACAGATACGCAGTATTTT	CASSVGVGQGTDTQYF
-	TRBJ2-3	TRBV7-9	TRBD2	TGTGCCAGCAGCATGGCCGGGGGGGTCTCAGATACGCAGTATTTT	CASSMAGGVSDTQYF
-	TRBJ2-7	TRBV7-3	-	TGTGCCAGCAGCTTAAGATCCGGGTCCACTAAGTACTTC	CASSLRSGSTKYF
-	TRBJ2-3	TRBV18	-	TGTGCCAGCTCACCAGTTACTACAACAGATACGCAGTATTTT	CASSPVTTTDTQYF
-	TRBJ2-2	TRBV6-5	-	TGTGCCAGCAGTTTACAGACAAGGCTTGGCGGGGAGCTGTTTTTT	CASSLQTRLGGELFF
-	TRBJ2-2	TRBV6-5	TRBD1	TGTGCCAGCAGTTACGACTGGACAGGGGCTAACGGGGAGCTGTTTTTT	CASSYDWTGANGELFF